A single T cell receptor (beta chain) is shown here with its context. Its antigen is as yet unknown. Nashville, Tennessee was home to all donors, each a Caucasian adult. The germline gives CDR1 SEHNR, CDR2 FQNEAQ (reference sequence). The CDR3 has 14 amino acids. The V and J ends lost 6 bases and 6 bases, in that order; junction bases with no gene match: 4. In the original processing: Junction-only sequences without quality scores came from ImmunoSEQ, so filtering differed. The assay was immunoSEQ multiplex PCR, and TCRdb's table has in-frame clones only and misses some. V and J calls and clone size follow that table, whereas D and trimming were derived from the DNA. Of 900,000 to 1,200,000 clones in the sample, roughly 74% were seen once. The entry originates in a study of shared clonotypes between healthy human individuals. General observations from the study: Shared clonotypes: 4.5% to 6.5% naive CD4, about 4% naive CD8, about 2.4% memory CD4, roughly 0.4% memory CD8. Naive subsets typically showed greater estimated richness than memory subsets.

The receptor was derived from a man aged 18-30 years in good health. Some clones in this sample may be carry-over from other donors' samples. This rearrangement joins TRBV7-9 to TRBJ2-2; 10 nucleotides agree with TRBD1. The sequencing input was memory CD4+ T cells from PBMCs. Specified subset: CD45RA-negative fraction. DNA of the CDR3: TGTGCCAGCAGTGTCGGACAGGGGGCCGGGGAGCTGTTTTTT. Encoded protein: CASSVGQGAGELFF. Looking up the rest from reference TRBV7-9 and TRBJ2-2 gives the full variable domain: DTGVSQNPRHKITKRGQNVTFRCDPISEHNRLYWYRQTLGQGPEFLTYFQNEAQLEKSRLLSDRFSAERPKGSFSTLEIQRTEQGDSAMYLCASSVGQGAGELFFGEGSRLTVL.